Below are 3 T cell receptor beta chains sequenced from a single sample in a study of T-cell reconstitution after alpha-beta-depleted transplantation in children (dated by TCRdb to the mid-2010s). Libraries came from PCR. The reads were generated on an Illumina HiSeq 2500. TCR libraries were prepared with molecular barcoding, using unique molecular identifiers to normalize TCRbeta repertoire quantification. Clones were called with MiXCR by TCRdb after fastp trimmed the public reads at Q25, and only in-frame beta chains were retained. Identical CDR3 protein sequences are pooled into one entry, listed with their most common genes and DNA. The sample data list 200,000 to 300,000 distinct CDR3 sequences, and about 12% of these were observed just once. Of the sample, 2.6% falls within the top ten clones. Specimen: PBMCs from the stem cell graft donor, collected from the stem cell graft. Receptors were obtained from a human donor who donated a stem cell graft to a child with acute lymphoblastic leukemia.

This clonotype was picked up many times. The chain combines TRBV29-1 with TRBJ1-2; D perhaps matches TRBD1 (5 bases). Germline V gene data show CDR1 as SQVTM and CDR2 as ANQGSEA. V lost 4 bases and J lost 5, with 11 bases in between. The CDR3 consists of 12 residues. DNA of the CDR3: TGCAGCGTTGGGGGGGTCGGGTATGGCTACACCTTC. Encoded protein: CSVGGVGYGYTF.

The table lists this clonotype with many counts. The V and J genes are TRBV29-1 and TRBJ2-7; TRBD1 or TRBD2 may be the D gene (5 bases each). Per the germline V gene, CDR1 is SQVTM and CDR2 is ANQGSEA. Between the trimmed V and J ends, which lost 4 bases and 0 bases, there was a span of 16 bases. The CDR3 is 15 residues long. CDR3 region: CSVVPSTGLSYEQYF. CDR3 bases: TGCAGCGTTGTTCCTAGTACGGGGCTCTCCTACGAGCAGTACTTC.

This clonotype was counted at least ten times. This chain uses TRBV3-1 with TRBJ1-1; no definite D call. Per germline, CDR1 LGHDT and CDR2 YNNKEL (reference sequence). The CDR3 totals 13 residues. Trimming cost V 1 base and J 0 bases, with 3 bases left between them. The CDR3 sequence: CASSQALNTEAFF. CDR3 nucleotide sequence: TGTGCCAGCAGCCAAGCCCTGAACACTGAAGCTTTCTTT.